This T cell receptor beta chain comes out of a study of cytomegalovirus exposure and HLA in healthy donors. This clone is a singleton in its sample. With 60 Vbeta and 13 Jbeta primers, the PCR was carried out. Using immunoSEQ multiplex PCR, the repertoire was profiled, and TCRdb retains in-frame clones only, with some absent. The data show about 120,000 clones, approximately 80% seen once. Per the germline V gene, CDR1 is SGHAT and CDR2 is FQNNGV. This CDR3 has 15 amino acids. This clonotype originated in a female donor in good health and CMV-seronegative. Sequenced: PBMCs. The chain couples TRBV11-2 to TRBJ2-5; 9 bases are a match to TRBD1. Gene TRBJ2-7 matches the end of the DNA better, so the J call may be wrong. The CDR3 DNA reads as TGTGCCAGCAGCCCCCAAGGGGGACAGGGCTACGAGCAGTACTTC. Translation gives CASSPQGGQGYEQYF.